The 8 T cell receptor beta chains below come from one sample, sequenced in a study of blood T cell repertoires in COVID-19. The method was immunoSEQ multiplex PCR; TCRdb's version includes in-frame clones alone and lacks a portion of them. The sample yields tens of thousands of clones, around 79% seen once. Sample: peripheral blood. These receptor sequences come from a human donor in a cohort sampled during active COVID-19.

This clone was seen more than once but under ten times. The chain's CDR3 is CSVSKSPDTEAFF. The CDR3 DNA reads TGCAGCGTTTCTAAGTCCCCGGACACTGAAGCTTTCTTT. V gene TRBV29-1 combines with J gene TRBJ1-1; D is undetermined. CDR3 length equals 13 residues. Germline loops: CDR1 SQVTM, CDR2 ANQGSEA. V shed 5 bases and J shed 3 bases, with 13 bases lying between them.

This chain links TRBV7-9 with TRBJ2-1, with D tentatively TRBD1 (5 bases). Germline loops: CDR1 SEHNR, CDR2 FQNEAQ (reference sequence). Trimming removed 7 bases from V and 2 bases from J, with 18 bases in between. CDR3 length: 16 amino acids. The CDR3 loop is CASNGRDGEPYNEQFF. CDR3 nucleotides: TGTGCCAGCAACGGCAGGGATGGGGAACCCTACAATGAGCAGTTCTTC. The variable domain in full, completed from reference TRBV7-9 and TRBJ2-1, reads DTGVSQNPRHKITKRGQNVTFRCDPISEHNRLYWYRQTLGQGPEFLTYFQNEAQLEKSRLLSDRFSAERPKGSFSTLEIQRTEQGDSAMYLCASNGRDGEPYNEQFFGPGTRLTVL.

This sequence joins TRBV10-3 and TRBJ2-7; 7 nucleotides align to TRBD2. Germline trimming cut 0 bases from V and 0 bases from J; bases unmatched to any gene: 8. The germline gives CDR1 ENHRY, CDR2 SYGVKD. The CDR3 totals 17 residues. CDR3 DNA sequence: TGTGCCATCAGTGAGTCGGTCGCTAGCGGTAGCTCCTACGAGCAGTACTTC. Translated: CAISESVASGSSYEQYF.

The rearrangement joins TRBV15 to TRBJ2-1, with 12 bases identical to TRBD2. This CDR3 comprises 20 residues. The junction had 14 bases not matched to a gene; V was cut back by 1 base and J by 4 bases. CDR1 and CDR2 from the germline V gene are LNHNV and YYDKDF (reference sequence). CDR3 region: CATSRVPGTSGWDMYNEQFF. DNA for the CDR3: TGTGCCACCAGCAGAGTACCCGGGACTAGCGGGTGGGACATGTACAATGAGCAGTTCTTC.

The rearrangement joins TRBV6-2 or TRBV6-3 to TRBJ1-5; the D gene is possibly TRBD1 (6 bases). V was clipped by 5 bases and J by 5 bases, with 13 bases between them. Germline lookup yields CDR1 MNHEY and CDR2 SVGEGT. CDR3 length equals 14 residues. CDR3 DNA: TGTGCCAGCAGTGACCGGGACACCGATCAGCCCCAGCATTTT. Its protein product is CASSDRDTDQPQHF.

The V call is TRBV24-1, the J call TRBJ2-7, with 12 bases fitting TRBD1. This CDR3 is 15 amino acids long. V was pared by 7 bases and J by 5 bases, with 8 bases of the junction left unmatched. CDR1 is KGHDR, CDR2 SFDVKD, per germline. The CDR3 coding sequence is TGTGCCACCAGCCGCGGGACAGGGGGCATCGACGAGCAGTACTTC. The encoded protein is CATSRGTGGIDEQYF.

The V call is TRBV4-3, the J call TRBJ2-3, with TRBD1 identical over 7 bases. Germline V lookup: CDR1 LGHNA, CDR2 YSLEER. Unmatched junction bases numbered 5, after V lost 0 bases and J lost 2 bases. This CDR3 comprises 16 residues. In nucleotides, the CDR3 is TGCGCCAGCAGCCAAGATTCGACAGGGCTCACAGATACGCAGTATTTT. This codes for CASSQDSTGLTDTQYF.

This chain uses TRBV28 with TRBJ2-5, with 10 bases lining up with TRBD1. Germline lookup yields CDR1 MDHEN and CDR2 SYDVKM. The CDR3 runs 16 residues. Trimming at V came to 7 bases and at J to 2 bases, leaving 10 bases not matched to a gene. The DNA for the CDR3 is TGTGCCAGCACTAGGGGACCGGGACAGGGGCAAGAGACCCAGTACTTC. Amino acids: CASTRGPGQGQETQYF.